The 17 T cell receptor beta chains below were found in one sample sequenced in a study of identical twins. TCRdb redid the calling of the 5' RACE reads with MiXCR, one entry per CDR3 protein. The sample has approximately 700,000 distinct CDR3 sequences; around 6.1% are singletons. Sample: naive T cells sorted from blood. Source of these receptors: a man between 18 and 35 years old in good health.

This clonotype was recorded a few times. The chain has TRBV7-3 and TRBJ2-1, with 8 bases fitting TRBD2. This CDR3 comprises 16 residues. The V gene end was trimmed by 2 bases and the J gene end by 5 bases; junction bases not matched to a gene: 8. In germline, CDR1 is SGHTA, CDR2 FQGTGA. This chain's CDR3 is CASSLESGGYNNEQFF. The DNA of the CDR3 is TGTGCCAGCAGCTTAGAATCGGGAGGGTATAACAATGAGCAGTTCTTC.

This chain links TRBV4-1 with TRBJ2-2; TRBD2 matches at 11 bases. V shed 0 bases and J 0 bases; nucleotides not matched to a gene: 15. The V gene's germline CDR1 is MGHRA and CDR2 YSYEKL. This CDR3 spans 22 amino acids. CDR3 DNA sequence: TGCGCCAGCAGCCAAGATCTTGCCGGCTATAGACTAGCGGGGCCGAACACCGGGGAGCTGTTTTTT. As protein: CASSQDLAGYRLAGPNTGELFF.

This clonotype was recorded at least ten times. V is TRBV7-2 and J is TRBJ2-1; 7 nucleotides align to TRBD2. This CDR3 region has 16 residues. Germline V gives CDR1 SGHTA, CDR2 FQGNSA. V trimming: 1 base; J trimming: 4 bases; junction bases outside the gene matches: 7. The CDR3 DNA sequence: TGTGCCAGCAGCTTAGTAGGCGGGAGATCTTACAATGAGCAGTTCTTC. It translates to CASSLVGGRSYNEQFF.

This clonotype was seen at least ten times. V gene TRBV20-1 combines with J gene TRBJ1-2; D is unresolved. Trimming stripped 2 bases from V and 6 bases from J, with 16 bases between. Germline lookup yields CDR1 DFQATT and CDR2 SNEGSKA (reference sequence). The CDR3 covers 14 residues. The CDR3: CSARHRDTYNGYTF. The CDR3 DNA is TGCAGTGCTAGACATAGGGATACCTATAATGGCTACACCTTC.

This chain joins TRBV3-1 and TRBJ2-3, with TRBD2 matching 8 bases. The V gene's germline CDR1 is LGHDT and CDR2 YNNKEL (reference sequence). This CDR3 has 19 amino acids. Unmatched junction bases numbered 19, after V lost 4 bases and J lost 4 bases. CDR3 nucleotides: TGTGCCAGCAGCCGAAAGATTGGGATGACTAGCGTAGCTCCAGATACGCAGTATTTT. Protein: CASSRKIGMTSVAPDTQYF.

This clonotype was detected only a few times. This sequence joins TRBV10-3 and TRBJ2-6, with D perhaps given as TRBD1 or TRBD2 (6 bases each). V dropped 2 bases and J dropped 12 bases, with 11 bases sitting between them. This CDR3 region has 13 residues. Per the germline V gene, CDR1 is ENHRY and CDR2 is SYGVKD. Written as DNA, the CDR3 is TGTGCCATCAGTGAGCGGGGGCCCCTCGTCCTGACTTTC. It encodes CAISERGPLVLTF.

The V gene is TRBV21-1, the J gene TRBJ2-7; the table's TRBD1 call for D was not verified on the DNA. TRBV21-1 is a known pseudogene. The CDR3 has 14 residues. DNA of the CDR3: TGTGCCAGCAGCAAAAAGGGGGGAACCTACGAGCAGTACGTC. It is translated as CASSKKGGTYEQYV.

The chain has TRBV7-6 and TRBJ2-1; 8 nucleotides line up with TRBD2. CDR3 size: 17 residues. Germline CDR1 SGHVS, CDR2 FNYEAQ. Unmatched junction bases numbered 11, after V lost 7 bases and J lost 0 bases. This CDR3 is CASKEREGQSSYNEQFF. The CDR3, as DNA: TGTGCCAGCAAAGAACGGGAGGGCCAAAGCTCCTACAATGAGCAGTTCTTC.

This clonotype was counted many times. The chain combines TRBV6-5 with TRBJ1-6; D unclear. Between the trimmed V and J ends, which lost 0 bases and 10 bases, there was a span of 16 bases. Germline V gene lookup returns CDR1 MNHEY and CDR2 SVGAGI. The CDR3 length is 16 residues. The chain's CDR3 is CASSYSIQRVWSPLHF. DNA of the CDR3: TGTGCCAGCAGTTACTCGATACAGCGCGTATGGTCACCCCTCCACTTT.

This clonotype occurred many times. The chain has TRBV12-3 or TRBV12-4 and TRBJ2-5, with D possibly TRBD1 on 6 matching bases. There are 12 residues in the CDR3. Trimming pared 4 bases from V and 4 bases from J, leaving 7 bases between. Here the CDR3 DNA reads TGTGCCAGCAGTTCACAGGGAGAGACCCAGTACTTC. This encodes CASSSQGETQYF.

This chain joins TRBV6-5 and TRBJ2-5, with no clear D. Trimming shortened V by 0 bases and J by 3 bases, and 14 bases separated the two germline ends. This CDR3 comprises 16 residues. Germline values: CDR1 MNHEY, CDR2 SVGAGI. CDR3 sequence (DNA): TGTGCCAGCAGTTACTCGGTTCTTAGGGCAGAAGAGACCCAGTACTTC. Translated, it gives CASSYSVLRAEETQYF.

This clonotype was counted ten times or more. The J gene is TRBJ2-1, the V gene TRBV20-1; a possible D gene is TRBD2 (6 bases). V was trimmed by 0 bases and J by 6 bases, leaving 15 bases between them. This CDR3 contains 15 residues. Per germline, CDR1 DFQATT and CDR2 SNEGSKA (reference sequence). The CDR3 DNA reads as TGCAGTGCTAGAGAAAACTTAGCGGTTACCAATGAGCAGTTCTTC. Its protein product is CSARENLAVTNEQFF.

The chain uses TRBV6-2 or TRBV6-3 and TRBJ2-5; 9 nucleotides agree with TRBD1. J gave up 3 bases and V 5 bases, and 4 bases lay outside the gene matches. The CDR3 extends over 14 amino acids. Germline V gives CDR1 MNHEY, CDR2 SVGEGT. The CDR3 DNA reads as TGTGCCAGCAGTATCCGGACAGGGGAAGAGACCCAGTACTTC. This gives the protein CASSIRTGEETQYF.

This clonotype was recorded many times. This chain uses TRBV4-3 with TRBJ2-1; unclear D gene. This CDR3 comprises 15 residues. Germline values: CDR1 LGHNA, CDR2 YSLEER. Trimming removed 0 bases at V and 7 bases at J, with 13 bases between. The CDR3 loop is CASSQDRLDLNEQFF. The CDR3 nucleotides read TGCGCCAGCAGCCAAGATCGTTTGGATTTGAATGAGCAGTTCTTC.

The gene calls are TRBV5-1 and TRBJ2-3; D remains ambiguous. The germline V and J ends were trimmed by 2 bases and 2 bases, with 15 bases remaining between them. The germline CDR1 and CDR2 sequences are SGHRS and YFSETQ. The CDR3 sequence is 16 residues long. CDR3 in amino acids: CASSLLKGQITDTQYF. The CDR3 region has the DNA TGCGCCAGCAGCTTACTGAAGGGCCAGATCACAGATACGCAGTATTTT.

V is TRBV7-6 and J is TRBJ2-7, with TRBD2 matching over 7 bases. CDR3 length: 13 residues. The trim removed 4 bases at V and 6 bases at J, leaving 6 bases unmatched. Germline V gene sequence: CDR1 SGHVS, CDR2 FNYEAQ. This CDR3 reads CASSSRGRGEQYF. CDR3 DNA: TGTGCCAGCAGCTCGCGAGGGAGGGGCGAGCAGTACTTC.

There are many counts of this clonotype. CDR3 protein: CASRGLAAYNEQFF. In DNA, the CDR3 is TGTGCCAGCAGAGGACTAGCGGCCTACAATGAGCAGTTCTTC. This chain uses TRBV12-3 or TRBV12-4 with TRBJ2-1, with 10 bases lining up with TRBD2. Unmatched junction bases numbered 1, after V lost 6 bases and J lost 2 bases. This CDR3 has 14 residues.